This T cell receptor beta chain was sequenced in a study of blood T cell repertoires in COVID-19. Across the whole study: The samples span acute and convalescent COVID-19 from the United States, Italy and Spain. Sources were T cells, B-cell-depleted T cells, or PBMCs; the material itself was cDNA or gDNA.

The authors' processing: Reference gene primer amplification gave nucleated cell count estimates. Sequencing was performed with immunoSEQ multiplex PCR; in TCRdb, only in-frame clones are kept and a portion is missing. V, J and clone size reflect that table, while D and trimming were determined from the DNA. This sample has some 54,000 clones, with more than 85% found just once. CDR3 length equals 20 residues. V was shortened by 5 bases and J by 0 bases, with 23 bases between the two germline ends. CDR1 SGHVS and CDR2 FNYEAQ come from the germline V gene. The origin of this receptor is a man aged 60 to 75 with acute or convalescent COVID-19. The chain joins TRBV7-6 to TRBJ2-6; D perhaps matches TRBD1 (6 bases). What was sequenced was peripheral blood. The CDR3 reads CASSLSPQGLAPSGANVLTF. The CDR3 bases are TGTGCCAGCAGCCTATCACCACAGGGCCTTGCACCCTCTGGGGCCAACGTCCTGACTTTC.